This T cell receptor (beta chain) was obtained from a study of OX40 agonist ivuxolimab in advanced cancers. Notes on the research overall: Ivuxolimab was an agonistic, fully human IgG2 monoclonal antibody directed against OX40 (CD134), a costimulatory receptor. Of the approximately 54 dose-escalation patients, hepatocellular carcinoma was present in around 20, melanoma in approximately 15, renal cell carcinoma in 9 and head and neck cancer in 9. Peripheral TCRbeta sequencing aimed to test whether ivuxolimab altered TCR sequence diversity and caused clonal T-cell expansion. Intravenous ivuxolimab was administered to patients every 2 weeks at six dose levels: 0.01, 0.1, 0.3, 1.5, 3 and 10 mg/kg. The paper covers the monotherapy dose-escalation part of the phase I ivuxolimab trial, which included N ≈ 50 patients. The dose-escalation cohort was roughly 87% male with a mean age of approximately 60 years, ranging from roughly 23 to 90. Prior anti-PD-1, anti-PD-L1 or anti-CTLA-4 therapy was permitted, and checkpoint inhibitors had been received by around 40% of dose-escalation patients. Three dose-escalation patients achieved partial responses, one with hepatocellular carcinoma and two with cutaneous melanoma. The research as a whole found: Low levels of normalized T-cell clonal expansion were also shown by some nonresponding patients. Partial responders in the 0.1-3.0 mg/kg groups had among the lowest normalized peripheral clonal expansion, especially among CD8+ T cells. The antigen specificity of the clonally expanded peripheral T cells was not determined. Clonal expansion of both CD4+ and CD8+ blood T cells was observed from baseline to week 6 at doses 0.1 to 3.0 mg/kg. On average, CD8+ T cells showed more expanded clones than CD4+ T cells after ivuxolimab.

Patients with autoimmune disease history or receiving systemic immunosuppression were excluded from the trial. Peripheral blood for TCR sequencing was drawn from every dose cohort at baseline, at cycle 4 day 1 and at cycle 7 day 1. The samples were drawn from a first-in-human, open-label, multicenter phase I dose-escalation trial of ivuxolimab. Adults with locally advanced or metastatic melanoma, renal cell, hepatocellular, or head and neck squamous cell carcinoma were enrolled in the trial. Before TCR sequencing, CD4+ T cells and CD8+ T cells from peripheral blood were sorted into separate populations. Of note for this clone: Its antigen is unknown. Within one base of it there is no much larger clone, and no base qualities were kept.

Genomic DNA was isolated from the sorted cells so that the TCRbeta CDR3 region could be sequenced. The immunoSEQ Assay was used for sequencing of TCRbeta CDR3 regions. TCRdb mirrors the immuneACCESS table, restricted to in-frame sequences. Some clones are absent from its copies; in checked studies, under half trace to an unresolved V gene, and the reason for the others is unknown. This sample has 65,000 to 100,000 clones in its table, and more than 85% of those were observed once. Roughly 7.4% of the sample is in the top ten clones. Spanning cysteine to phenylalanine, the CDR3 consists of 14 amino acids. Only the CDR3 region is kept as DNA, spanning 42 bases read in frame from base 1. The germline V gene yields MDHEN for CDR1 and SYDVKM for CDR2. The germline ends are 7 bases apart after V is trimmed by 3 bases and J by 0 bases.

The V and J genes are TRBV28 and TRBJ2-3, with TRBD1 perhaps the D gene, on 5 matching bases. The sample consisted of CD4+ or CD8+ T cells sorted from blood, taken in a trial of the OX40 agonist ivuxolimab. The TCR sequence derives from an adult with an advanced solid tumor such as melanoma, head and neck, liver or kidney cancer. The DNA is as follows: TGTGCCAGCAGTTTGGGGCGGAGCACAGATACGCAGTATTTT. Translation gives CASSLGRSTDTQYF. The full variable domain, with segments outside the CDR3 supplied by the reference TRBV28 and TRBJ2-3 proteins, appears as DVKVTQSSRYLVKRTGEKVFLECVQDMDHENMFWYRQDPGLGLRLIYFSYDVKMKEKGDIPEGYSVSREKKERFSLILESASTNQTSMYLCASSLGRSTDTQYFGPGTRLTVL.